Listed below are T cell receptor beta chains from one sample, sequenced in a study of cytotoxic CD8 clonotypes in ibrutinib-treated CLL. The repertoire was sequenced with immunoSEQ multiplex PCR; TCRdb's copy has only in-frame clones and lacks some. The sample has about 89,000 clones, around 80% seen once. Sequencing used PBMCs, obtained after 12 months of ibrutinib treatment. All receptors come from a human donor with chronic lymphocytic leukemia. Both conserved end residues are part of each CDR3. The order of the fields is J gene, V gene, D gene, clone size, CDR3 protein, CDR3 DNA. A D gene is named only where the DNA matches it firmly. Size is stated for part of the rows, as once, few or many counts, or as a class when the clone is expanded.

J gene: TRBJ1-1
V gene: TRBV6-1
D gene: .
clone size: .
CDR3 protein: CASRIGSTEAFF
CDR3 DNA: TGTGCCAGCAGAATAGGTAGCACTGAAGCTTTCTTT

J gene: TRBJ1-2
V gene: TRBV30
D gene: TRBD1
clone size: .
CDR3 protein: CAWSVGQGSYGYTF
CDR3 DNA: TGTGCCTGGAGTGTAGGACAGGGGAGTTATGGCTACACCTTC

J gene: TRBJ2-2
V gene: TRBV30
D gene: .
clone size: .
CDR3 protein: CAWSVRGSRELFF
CDR3 DNA: TGTGCCTGGAGTGTACGAGGGAGCAGGGAGCTGTTTTTT

J gene: TRBJ1-6
V gene: TRBV5-5
D gene: TRBD1
clone size: .
CDR3 protein: CASSAQGAWNSPLHF
CDR3 DNA: TGTGCCAGCAGCGCCCAGGGGGCATGGAATTCACCCCTCCACTTT

J gene: TRBJ1-3
V gene: TRBV9
D gene: .
clone size: .
CDR3 protein: CASSPDPTAGNTIYF
CDR3 DNA: TGTGCCAGCTCTCCTGACCCGACGGCAGGAAACACCATATATTTT

J gene: TRBJ1-1
V gene: TRBV18
D gene: .
clone size: .
CDR3 protein: CASSPLGSGGPTEAFF
CDR3 DNA: TGTGCCAGCTCACCACTCGGGTCGGGCGGTCCCACTGAAGCTTTCTTT

J gene: TRBJ2-4
V gene: TRBV7-3
D gene: .
clone size: .
CDR3 protein: CASSFQGFGIQYF
CDR3 DNA: TGTGCCAGCAGCTTTCAGGGATTTGGCATTCAGTACTTC

J gene: TRBJ2-6
V gene: TRBV5-4
D gene: .
clone size: .
CDR3 protein: CASSLMSSRLSGANVLTF
CDR3 DNA: TGTGCCAGCAGCTTGATGTCCAGCCGACTCTCTGGGGCCAACGTCCTGACTTTC

J gene: TRBJ2-1
V gene: TRBV5-4
D gene: TRBD2
clone size: once
CDR3 protein: CASSLASSGRYNEQFF
CDR3 DNA: TGTGCCAGCAGCTTGGCCTCTAGCGGGAGATACAATGAGCAGTTCTTC

J gene: TRBJ1-2
V gene: TRBV30
D gene: .
clone size: .
CDR3 protein: CAWSARDLDGYTF
CDR3 DNA: TGTGCCTGGAGTGCCAGGGACCTGGATGGCTACACCTTC

J gene: TRBJ1-2
V gene: TRBV11-1
D gene: TRBD1
clone size: .
CDR3 protein: CASSLGTGGSYGYTF
CDR3 DNA: TGTGCCAGCAGCCTGGGGACAGGGGGTTCCTATGGCTACACCTTC

J gene: TRBJ1-2
V gene: TRBV27
D gene: .
clone size: .
CDR3 protein: CASSPLGSGFHGYTF
CDR3 DNA: TGTGCCAGCAGTCCCCTCGGCAGCGGATTCCATGGCTACACCTTC